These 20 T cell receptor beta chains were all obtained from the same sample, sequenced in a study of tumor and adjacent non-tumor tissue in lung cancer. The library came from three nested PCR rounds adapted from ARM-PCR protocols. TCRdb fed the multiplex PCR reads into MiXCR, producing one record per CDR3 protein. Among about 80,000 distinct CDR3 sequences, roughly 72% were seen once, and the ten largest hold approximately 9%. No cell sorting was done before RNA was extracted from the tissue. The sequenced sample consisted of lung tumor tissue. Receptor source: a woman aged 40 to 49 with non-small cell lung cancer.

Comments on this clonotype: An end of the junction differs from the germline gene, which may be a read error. CDR3 protein: CASDREGRSGELFF. In nucleotides, the CDR3 is TGCGCCAGCGACCGGGAGGGCCGAAGCGGGGAGTTGTTTTTT. The rearrangement uses TRBV10-2 and TRBJ2-2; TRBD2 matches at 8 bases. Per the germline V gene, CDR1 is WSHSY and CDR2 is SAAADI. CDR3 size: 14 residues.

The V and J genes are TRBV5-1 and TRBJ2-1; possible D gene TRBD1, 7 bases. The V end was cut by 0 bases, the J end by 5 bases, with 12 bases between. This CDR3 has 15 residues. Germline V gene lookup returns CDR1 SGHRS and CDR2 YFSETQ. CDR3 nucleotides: TGCGCCAGCAGCTTGGTGGCAGGGGGGCACAATGAGCAGTTCTTC. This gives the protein CASSLVAGGHNEQFF.

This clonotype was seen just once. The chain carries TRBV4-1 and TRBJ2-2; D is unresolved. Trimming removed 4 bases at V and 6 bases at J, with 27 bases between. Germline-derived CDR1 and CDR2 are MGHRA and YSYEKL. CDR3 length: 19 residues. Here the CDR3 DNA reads TGCGCCAGCAGCCTCACCGGTGGTCGCGTGAGAGGTATGGCCGGGGAGCTGTTTTTT. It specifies CASSLTGGRVRGMAGELFF.

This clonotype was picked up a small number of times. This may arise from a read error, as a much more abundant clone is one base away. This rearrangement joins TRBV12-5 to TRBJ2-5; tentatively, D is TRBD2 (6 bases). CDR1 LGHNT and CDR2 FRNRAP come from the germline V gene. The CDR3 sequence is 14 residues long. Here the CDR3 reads CTSGAAGKEETQYF. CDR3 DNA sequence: TGTACTAGTGGGGCCGCGGGGAAAGAAGAGACCCAGTACTTC.

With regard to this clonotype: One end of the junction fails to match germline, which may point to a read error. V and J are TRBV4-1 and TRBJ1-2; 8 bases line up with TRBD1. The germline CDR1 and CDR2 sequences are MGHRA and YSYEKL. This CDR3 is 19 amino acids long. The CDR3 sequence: CPSSQGGRMGPGGVYGYTF. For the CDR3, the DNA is TGCCCCAGCAGCCAAGGGGGAAGAATGGGCCCAGGGGGCGTCTATGGCTACACCTTC.

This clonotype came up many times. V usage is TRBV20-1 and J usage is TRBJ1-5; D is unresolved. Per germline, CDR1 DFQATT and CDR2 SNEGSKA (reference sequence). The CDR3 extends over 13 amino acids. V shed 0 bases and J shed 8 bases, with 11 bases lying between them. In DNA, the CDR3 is TGCAGTGCTAGAGAAACCCGTAGGAAGCCCCAGCATTTT. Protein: CSARETRRKPQHF.

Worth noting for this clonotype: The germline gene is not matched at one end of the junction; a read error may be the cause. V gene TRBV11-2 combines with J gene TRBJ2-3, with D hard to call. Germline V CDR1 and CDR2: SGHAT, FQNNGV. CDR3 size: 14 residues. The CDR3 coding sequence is TGTGCCAGCAGCTTATTTGCTTGTACAGATATGCAGTATTTT. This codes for CASSLFACTDMQYF.

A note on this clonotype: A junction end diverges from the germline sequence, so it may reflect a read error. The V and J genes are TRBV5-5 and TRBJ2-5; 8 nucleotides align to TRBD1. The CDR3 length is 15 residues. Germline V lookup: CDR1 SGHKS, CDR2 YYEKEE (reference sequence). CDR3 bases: TGTGCCAGTAGCTTTGGACAGGGATTCCAAGAGACCCAGTACTTC. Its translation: CASSFGQGFQETQYF.

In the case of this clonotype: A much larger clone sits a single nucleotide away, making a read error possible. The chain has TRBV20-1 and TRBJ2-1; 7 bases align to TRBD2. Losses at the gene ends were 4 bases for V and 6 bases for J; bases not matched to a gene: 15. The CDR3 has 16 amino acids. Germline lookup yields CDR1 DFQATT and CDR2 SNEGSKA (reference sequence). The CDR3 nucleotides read TGCAGTGCTATAGATCTGGGGCGGGGGATAAGCAATGAGCAGTTCTTC. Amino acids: CSAIDLGRGISNEQFF.

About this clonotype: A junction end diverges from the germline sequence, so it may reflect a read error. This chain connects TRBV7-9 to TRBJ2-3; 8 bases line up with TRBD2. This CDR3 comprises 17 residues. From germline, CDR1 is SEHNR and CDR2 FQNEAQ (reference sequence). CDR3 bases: TGTGCCAGCAGTGGCCCGGGACTAGGAGGGCCCACAGATATGCAGTATTTT. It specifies CASSGPGLGGPTDMQYF. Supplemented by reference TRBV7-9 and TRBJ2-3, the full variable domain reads DTGVSQNPRHKITKRGQNVTFRCDPISEHNRLYWYRQTLGQGPEFLTYFQNEAQLEKSRLLSDRFSAERPKGSFSTLEIQRTEQGDSAMYLCASSGPGLGGPTDMQYFGPGTRLTVL.

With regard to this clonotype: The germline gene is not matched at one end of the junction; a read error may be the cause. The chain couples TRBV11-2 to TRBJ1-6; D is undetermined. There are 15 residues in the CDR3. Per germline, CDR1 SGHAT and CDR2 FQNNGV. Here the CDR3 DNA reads TGTGCCAACAGCCTAGCCTCGGGGAATAGTTCACCCCTCCACTTT. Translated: CANSLASGNSSPLHF.

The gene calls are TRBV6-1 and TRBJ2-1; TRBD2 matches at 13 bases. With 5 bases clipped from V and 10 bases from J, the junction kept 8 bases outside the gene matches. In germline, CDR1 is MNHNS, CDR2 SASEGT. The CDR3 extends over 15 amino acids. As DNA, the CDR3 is TGTGCCAGCAGTCCAGGACTAGCGGGAGCAGGCGAGCAGTTCTTC. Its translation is CASSPGLAGAGEQFF.

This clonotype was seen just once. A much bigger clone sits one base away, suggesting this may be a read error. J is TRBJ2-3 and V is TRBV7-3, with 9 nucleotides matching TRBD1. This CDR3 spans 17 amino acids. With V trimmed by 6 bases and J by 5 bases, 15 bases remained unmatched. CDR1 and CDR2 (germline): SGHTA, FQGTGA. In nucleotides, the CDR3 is TGTGCCAGCAGTTTCTTTGGCACAGGGGGCGATGGAGATACGCAGTATTTT. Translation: CASSFFGTGGDGDTQYF.

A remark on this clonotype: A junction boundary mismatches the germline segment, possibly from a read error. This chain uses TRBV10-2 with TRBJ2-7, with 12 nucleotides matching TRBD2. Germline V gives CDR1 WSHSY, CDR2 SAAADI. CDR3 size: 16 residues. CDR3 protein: CASSRLAGARAYEQNF. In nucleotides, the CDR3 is TGCGCCAGCAGCCGACTAGCGGGAGCCCGGGCATACGAGCAGAACTTC.

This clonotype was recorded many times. CDR3 sequence reads: CASSRSGQNNEKLFF. CDR3 DNA sequence: TGCGCCAGCAGCCGTTCCGGACAGAATAATGAAAAACTGTTTTTT. V gene TRBV5-1 combines with J gene TRBJ1-4; tentatively, D is TRBD1 (6 bases). Trimming pared 4 bases from V and 4 bases from J, leaving 14 bases between. Per the germline V gene, CDR1 is SGHRS and CDR2 is YFSETQ. This CDR3 contains 15 residues.

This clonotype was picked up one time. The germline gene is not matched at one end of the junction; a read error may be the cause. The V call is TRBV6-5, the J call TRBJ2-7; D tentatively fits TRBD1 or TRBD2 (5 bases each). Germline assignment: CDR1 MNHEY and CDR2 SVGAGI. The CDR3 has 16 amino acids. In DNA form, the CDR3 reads TGTGACAGCAGTTACTCGATGAGGACACCCGTCGGGATGCAGCATTTC. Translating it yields CDSSYSMRTPVGMQHF.

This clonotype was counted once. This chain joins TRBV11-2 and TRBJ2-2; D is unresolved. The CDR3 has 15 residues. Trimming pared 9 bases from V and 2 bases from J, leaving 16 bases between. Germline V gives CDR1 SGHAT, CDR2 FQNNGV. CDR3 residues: CASNPENQNTGELFF. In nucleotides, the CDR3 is TGTGCCAGTAACCCCGAAAATCAAAACACCGGGGAGCTGTTTTTT.

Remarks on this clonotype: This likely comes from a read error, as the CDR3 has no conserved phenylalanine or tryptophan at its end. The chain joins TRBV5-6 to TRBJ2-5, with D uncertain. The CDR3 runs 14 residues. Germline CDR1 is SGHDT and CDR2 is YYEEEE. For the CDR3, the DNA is TGTGCCAGTAGCTTGGTAGGTCAGAATGAGACCCAGTACTTA. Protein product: CASSLVGQNETQYL.

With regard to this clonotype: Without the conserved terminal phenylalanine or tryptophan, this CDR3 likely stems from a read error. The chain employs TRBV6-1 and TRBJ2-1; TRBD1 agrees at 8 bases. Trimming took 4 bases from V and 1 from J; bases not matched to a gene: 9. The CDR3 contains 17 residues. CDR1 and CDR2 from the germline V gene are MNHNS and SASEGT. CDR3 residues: CASSVNRDRSSYNEQFL. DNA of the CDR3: TGTGCCAGCAGTGTAAACCGGGACAGGAGTTCCTACAATGAGCAGTTCTTA.

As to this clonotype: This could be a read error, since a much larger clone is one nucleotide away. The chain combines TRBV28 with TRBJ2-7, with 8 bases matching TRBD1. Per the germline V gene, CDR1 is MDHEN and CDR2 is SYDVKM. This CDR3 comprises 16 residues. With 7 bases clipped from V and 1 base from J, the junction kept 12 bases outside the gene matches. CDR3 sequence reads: CASISHAGTGSYEQYF. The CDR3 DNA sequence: TGTGCCAGCATTTCCCACGCCGGGACAGGTTCCTACGAGCAGTACTTC.